Listed below are T cell receptor beta chains from one sample, sequenced in a study of T-cell memory formation after mild COVID-19. TCRdb independently ran MiXCR on the 5' RACE reads; one entry per CDR3 protein. Of 150,000 to 200,000 distinct CDR3 sequences listed, approximately 17% were seen once; the top ten hold roughly 3.9%. Sample: PBMCs or a T cell subset sorted from them (not recorded which). The receptor source for this set is a man aged 18 to 35 who had mild COVID-19 (a few samples of this study predate the infection). Cell type and time point are not known. Both conserved end residues are part of each CDR3. D genes are given only for firm matches. Part of the rows lack a size; the others show once, few, many or a class for expanded clones.

>TRBV5-5|TRBJ2-2|NA|TRBD1
CASSSRQGWTGELFF
TGTGCCAGCAGCTCCCGACAGGGGTGGACCGGGGAGCTGTTTTTT
>TRBV2|TRBJ2-3|NA|NA
CASSVVTSKSGDTQYF
TGTGCCAGCAGTGTGGTTACTAGCAAGAGTGGGGATACGCAGTATTTT
>TRBV13|TRBJ2-6|NA|NA
CASSRSSSGANVLTF
TGTGCCAGCAGCAGATCCAGCTCTGGGGCCAACGTCCTGACTTTC
>TRBV28|TRBJ1-5|few|TRBD1
CASRRDRARQPQHF
TGTGCCAGCAGGCGAGACAGGGCACGTCAGCCCCAGCATTTT
>TRBV10-3|TRBJ2-3|few|NA
CAISESEYTQYF
TGTGCCATCAGTGAGTCTGAGTATACGCAGTATTTT
>TRBV7-8|TRBJ1-1|NA|NA
CASSPRGGTENTEAFF
TGTGCCAGCAGCCCCCGGGGAGGGACTGAGAACACTGAAGCTTTCTTT
>TRBV7-9|TRBJ2-7|few|TRBD1
CASSLSGGIYEQYF
TGTGCCAGCAGCTTGTCAGGGGGCATATACGAGCAGTACTTC
>TRBV29-1|TRBJ1-1|few|NA
CSVEDRRYAEAFF
TGCAGCGTTGAAGATCGAAGGTACGCTGAAGCTTTCTTT
>TRBV4-2|TRBJ2-2|NA|NA
CASSQDWGAAGELFF
TGTGCCAGCAGCCAAGACTGGGGAGCGGCCGGGGAGCTGTTTTTT
>TRBV12-3/TRBV12-4|TRBJ2-7|few|NA
CASSQDSYEQYF
TGTGCCAGCAGTCAGGACTCCTACGAGCAGTACTTC
>TRBV5-1|TRBJ1-2|many|NA
CASSLTGTYGYTF
TGCGCCAGCAGCTTAACAGGGACCTATGGCTACACCTTC
>TRBV10-3|TRBJ2-5|few|NA
CASTRGREETQYF
TGTGCCTCAACAAGGGGGAGGGAAGAGACCCAGTACTTC
>TRBV24-1|TRBJ2-7|few|TRBD1
CATFSGTAYEQYF
TGTGCCACCTTCTCCGGGACAGCATACGAGCAGTACTTC
>TRBV28|TRBJ2-2|NA|TRBD1
CASRRTGGVTGELFF
TGTGCCAGCAGACGGACAGGGGGGGTCACCGGGGAGCTGTTTTTT